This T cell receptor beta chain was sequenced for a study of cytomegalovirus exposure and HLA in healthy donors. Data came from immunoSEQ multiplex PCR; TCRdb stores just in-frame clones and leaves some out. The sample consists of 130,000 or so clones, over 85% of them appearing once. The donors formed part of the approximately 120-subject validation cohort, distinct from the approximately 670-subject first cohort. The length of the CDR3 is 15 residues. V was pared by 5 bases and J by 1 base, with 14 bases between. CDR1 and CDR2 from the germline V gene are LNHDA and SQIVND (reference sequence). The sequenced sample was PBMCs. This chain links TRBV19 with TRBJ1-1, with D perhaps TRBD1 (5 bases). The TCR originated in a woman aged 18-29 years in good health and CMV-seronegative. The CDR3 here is CASSVTGRSNTEAFF. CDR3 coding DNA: TGTGCCAGTAGTGTTACAGGTCGGTCGAACACTGAAGCTTTCTTT.